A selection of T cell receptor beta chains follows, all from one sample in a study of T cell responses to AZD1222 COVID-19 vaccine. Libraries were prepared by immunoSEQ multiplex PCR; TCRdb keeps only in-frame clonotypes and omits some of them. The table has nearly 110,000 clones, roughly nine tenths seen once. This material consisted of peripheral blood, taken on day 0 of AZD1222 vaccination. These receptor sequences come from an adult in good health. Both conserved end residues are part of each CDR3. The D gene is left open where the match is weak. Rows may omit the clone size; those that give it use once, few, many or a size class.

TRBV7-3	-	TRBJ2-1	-	CASSLLNNEQFF	TGTGCCAGCAGCCTGCTTAACAATGAGCAGTTCTTC
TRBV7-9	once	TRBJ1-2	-	CASSPGEYGYTF	TGTGCCAGCAGCCCGGGGGAGTATGGCTACACCTTC
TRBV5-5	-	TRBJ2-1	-	CASSLSRDNEQFF	TGTGCCAGCAGCTTGTCCAGGGACAATGAGCAGTTCTTC
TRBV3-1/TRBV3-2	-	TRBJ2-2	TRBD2	CASSQGGIGRVGTGELFF	TGTGCCAGCAGCCAAGGGGGTATCGGGAGGGTCGGCACCGGGGAGCTGTTTTTT
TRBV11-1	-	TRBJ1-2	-	CASSLAPNDARGYTF	TGTGCCAGCAGCTTAGCTCCTAACGACGCAAGGGGCTACACCTTC
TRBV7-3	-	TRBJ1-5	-	CASSPYPGAQPQHF	TGTGCCAGCAGCCCATATCCGGGGGCACAGCCCCAGCATTTT
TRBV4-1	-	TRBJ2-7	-	CASSQIGRGYEQYF	TGCGCCAGCAGCCAAATCGGGCGGGGCTACGAGCAGTACTTC
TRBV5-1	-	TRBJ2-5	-	CASSWESRETQYF	TGCGCCAGCAGCTGGGAGTCTCGGGAGACCCAGTACTTC
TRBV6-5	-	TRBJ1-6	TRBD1	CASNERTGGGPLHF	TGTGCCAGCAACGAAAGAACAGGGGGTGGACCCCTCCACTTT
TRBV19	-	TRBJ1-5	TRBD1	CASRGTVGQGPQHF	TGTGCCAGTAGAGGGACAGTGGGCCAAGGGCCCCAGCATTTT
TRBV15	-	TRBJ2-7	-	CATRSANEQYF	TGTGCCACCAGGAGTGCGAACGAGCAGTACTTC
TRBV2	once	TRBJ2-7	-	CASSGRGAGAREQYF	TGTGCCAGCAGTGGACGGGGGGCGGGGGCCCGGGAGCAGTACTTC
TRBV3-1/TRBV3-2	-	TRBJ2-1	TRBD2	CASSQDSLAGSSYNEQFF	TGTGCCAGCAGCCAGGATTCCCTAGCGGGGAGCTCCTACAATGAGCAGTTCTTC
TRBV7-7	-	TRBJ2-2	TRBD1	CASSFPGTGERTGELFF	TGTGCTAGCAGCTTTCCTGGGACAGGGGAAAGGACCGGGGAGCTGTTTTTT
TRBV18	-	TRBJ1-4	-	CASSRGLNEKLFF	TGTGCCAGCTCAAGAGGTCTTAATGAAAAACTGTTTTTT
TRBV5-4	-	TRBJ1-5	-	CASSSSTGRNQPQHF	TGTGCCAGCAGCTCCTCAACAGGGCGCAATCAGCCCCAGCATTTT
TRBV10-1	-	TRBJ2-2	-	CASSNGGELFF	TGCGCCAGCAGTAACGGCGGGGAGCTGTTTTTT
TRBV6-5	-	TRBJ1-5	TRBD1	CASTRTGDQPQHF	TGTGCCAGCACCCGGACAGGGGATCAGCCCCAGCATTTT
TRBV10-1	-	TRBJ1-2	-	CASSDGSYGYTF	TGCGCCAGCAGTGATGGCAGCTATGGCTACACCTTC
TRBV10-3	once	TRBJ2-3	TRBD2	CAISSRGRRTSTDTQYF	TGTGCCATCAGTTCCCGCGGGAGGAGAACTAGCACAGATACGCAGTATTTT
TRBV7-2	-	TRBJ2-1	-	CASSLVQVPYNEQFF	TGTGCCAGCAGCTTAGTGCAGGTACCCTACAATGAGCAGTTCTTC
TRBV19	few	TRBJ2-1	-	CASSMNRRGLNEQFF	TGTGCCAGTAGTATGAACAGAAGGGGGTTAAATGAGCAGTTCTTC
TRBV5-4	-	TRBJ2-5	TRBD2	CASSLGGLAGNGETQYF	TGTGCCAGCAGCTTAGGAGGACTAGCGGGAAACGGGGAGACCCAGTACTTC
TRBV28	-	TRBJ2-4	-	CASRRSGIAKNIQYF	TGTGCCAGCAGACGAAGCGGAATAGCCAAAAACATTCAGTACTTC
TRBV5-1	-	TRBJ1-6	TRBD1	CASSSSLGTGVSPLHF	TGCGCCAGCAGCTCCTCCTTGGGGACAGGGGTTTCACCCCTCCACTTT
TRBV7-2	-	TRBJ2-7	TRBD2	CASSLLGLAGQEQYF	TGTGCCAGCAGCTTACTAGGACTAGCGGGACAGGAGCAGTACTTC
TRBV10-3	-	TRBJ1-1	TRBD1	CAILRQGGTEAFF	TGTGCCATTCTCAGACAGGGTGGTACTGAAGCTTTCTTT
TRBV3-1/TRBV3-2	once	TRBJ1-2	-	CASSPDSYGYTF	TGTGCCAGCAGCCCCGACAGCTATGGCTACACCTTC
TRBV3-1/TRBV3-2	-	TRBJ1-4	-	CASSQGGGEKLFF	TGTGCCAGCAGCCAAGGCGGGGGGGAAAAACTGTTTTTT
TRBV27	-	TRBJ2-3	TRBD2	CASKLAGATDTQYF	TGTGCCAGCAAACTAGCGGGAGCCACAGATACGCAGTATTTT
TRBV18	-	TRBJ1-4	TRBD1	CASSPRQGMANEKLFF	TGTGCCAGCTCACCACGACAGGGAATGGCTAATGAAAAACTGTTTTTT
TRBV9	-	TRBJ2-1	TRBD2	CASSVDLAGVYNEQFF	TGTGCCAGCAGCGTAGACCTAGCGGGAGTTTACAATGAGCAGTTCTTC
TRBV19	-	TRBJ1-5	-	CASSKYGTKNSNQPQHF	TGTGCCAGTAGTAAATACGGGACAAAAAACAGCAATCAGCCCCAGCATTTT
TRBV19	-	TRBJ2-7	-	CASSTSPGAAEQYF	TGTGCCAGTAGTACCTCCCCCGGGGCCGCCGAGCAGTACTTC
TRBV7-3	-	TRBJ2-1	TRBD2	CASSTGTSAYNEQFF	TGTGCCAGCAGCACCGGGACTAGCGCTTACAATGAGCAGTTCTTC
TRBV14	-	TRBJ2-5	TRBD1	CASSPRGRETQYF	TGTGCCAGCAGCCCCAGGGGGCGGGAGACCCAGTACTTC
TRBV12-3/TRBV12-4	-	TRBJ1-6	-	CASSLTVSSPLHF	TGTGCCAGCAGTTTAACAGTATCGTCACCCCTCCACTTT
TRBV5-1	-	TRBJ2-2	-	CASSEGPGTGELFF	TGCGCCAGCAGCGAGGGGCCTGGCACCGGGGAGCTGTTTTTT
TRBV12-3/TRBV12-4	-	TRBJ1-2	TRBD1	CASTLTGRYGYTF	TGTGCCAGCACTCTGACAGGGCGCTATGGCTACACCTTC
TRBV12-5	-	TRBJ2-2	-	CASGNLVNPGELFF	TGTGCTAGTGGCAATCTTGTTAACCCCGGGGAGCTGTTTTTT
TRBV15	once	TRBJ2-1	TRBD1	CATSSGQGAGEQFF	TGTGCCACCAGCTCGGGACAGGGGGCTGGTGAGCAGTTCTTC
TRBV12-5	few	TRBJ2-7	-	CASGGGISRWYF	TGTGCTAGTGGTGGGGGGATCTCTCGTTGGTACTTC
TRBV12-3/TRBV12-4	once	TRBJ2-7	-	CASSLAVEQYF	TGTGCCAGCAGTCTAGCCGTCGAGCAGTACTTC
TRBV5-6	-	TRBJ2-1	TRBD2	CASSFFGTSGGNEQFF	TGTGCCAGCAGCTTCTTTGGGACTAGCGGAGGCAATGAGCAGTTCTTC
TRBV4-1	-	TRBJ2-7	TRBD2	CASSQGTSEVRRYF	TGCGCCAGCAGCCAAGGGACTAGCGAGGTACGAAGGTACTTC
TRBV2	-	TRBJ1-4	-	CASSATNEKLFF	TGTGCCAGCAGTGCAACTAATGAAAAACTGTTTTTT
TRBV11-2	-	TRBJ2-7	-	CASSSLAGTSSSYEQYF	TGTGCCAGCAGCTCCCTCGCGGGCACATCTAGCTCCTACGAGCAGTACTTC
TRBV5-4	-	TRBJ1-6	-	CASSGAQGMNSPLHF	TGTGCCAGCAGCGGGGCACAGGGCATGAATTCACCCCTCCACTTT
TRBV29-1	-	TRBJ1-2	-	CSVEGVGLTLGYTF	TGCAGCGTTGAAGGGGTGGGCTTGACGCTTGGCTACACCTTC
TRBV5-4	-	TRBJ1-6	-	CASSLGLDNSPLHF	TGTGCCAGCAGCTTGGGGCTTGATAATTCACCCCTCCACTTT
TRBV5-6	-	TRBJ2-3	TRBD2	CASSSTSGNRDTQYF	TGTGCCAGCAGCTCGACTAGCGGGAATAGGGATACGCAGTATTTT
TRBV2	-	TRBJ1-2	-	CASNSGSPIYGYTF	TGTGCCAGCAATTCCGGGAGCCCCATCTATGGCTACACCTTC
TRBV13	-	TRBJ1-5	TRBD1	CASSFRQGRGNQPQHF	TGTGCCAGCAGCTTCCGACAGGGTAGAGGCAATCAGCCCCAGCATTTT
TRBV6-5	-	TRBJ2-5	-	CASSNTGQETQYF	TGTGCCAGCAGTAACACGGGGCAAGAGACCCAGTACTTC
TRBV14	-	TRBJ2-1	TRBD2	CASSQEGKTSGKQFF	TGTGCCAGCAGCCAAGAAGGGAAGACTAGCGGGAAGCAGTTCTTC
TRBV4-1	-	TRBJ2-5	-	CASSQATQETQYF	TGCGCCAGCAGCCAGGCGACACAAGAGACCCAGTACTTC